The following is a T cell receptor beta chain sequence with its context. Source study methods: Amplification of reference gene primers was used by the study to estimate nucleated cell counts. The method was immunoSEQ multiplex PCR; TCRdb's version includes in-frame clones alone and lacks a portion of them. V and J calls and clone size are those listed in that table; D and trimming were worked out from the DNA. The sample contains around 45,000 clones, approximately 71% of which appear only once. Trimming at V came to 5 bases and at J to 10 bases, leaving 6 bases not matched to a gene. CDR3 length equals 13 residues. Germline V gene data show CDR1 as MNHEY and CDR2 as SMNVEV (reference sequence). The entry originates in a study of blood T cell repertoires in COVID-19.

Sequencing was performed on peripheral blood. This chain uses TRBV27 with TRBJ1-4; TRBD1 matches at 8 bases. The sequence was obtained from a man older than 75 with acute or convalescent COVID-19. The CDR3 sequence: CASSVTQGAKLFF. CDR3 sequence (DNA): TGTGCCAGCAGTGTGACCCAGGGGGCAAAACTGTTTTTT.